This paragraph reports one T cell receptor (beta chain). This clonotype was detected many times. Its cognate antigen has yet to be identified. No clone much larger than this one lies a single base away; base qualities are absent. The library was produced with 5' RACE. For sequencing, an Illumina HiSeq 2500 was employed. A second about 7 to 11 cycle PCR used a sample-barcoded 5' primer and a J-beta primer mix. A unique molecular identifier was introduced onto each TCR beta cDNA molecule by a template-switch 5' adaptor carrying 12 random nucleotides. At least 2.5 million CDR3-containing paired-end reads were obtained from each sample. All of the RNA was converted into first-strand cDNA using the Mint cDNA synthesis kit, with a TRBC-specific oligonucleotide serving as the primer. Following uracil-DNA glycosylase treatment, all cDNA underwent a first 18-cycle PCR with the universal primers M1SS and BC2_uni_R. As for the original processing: Normalization of each sample was performed by random selection of 1 million high-quality reads, each carrying a distinct molecular identifier. Instead of being binned into consensus sequences, reads with shared molecular identifiers were discarded. MiTCR, with a Q25 quality threshold and the strictest error-elimination algorithm, was used for CDR3 identification, clonotype clustering and error correction. A nonparametric unseen species model with Euler transformation was used to estimate lower-bound total TCR beta diversity. Using fastp trimming at Q25 and MiXCR clonotype assembly, TCRdb reanalyzed the public sequencing data and kept in-frame beta chains. CDR3 protein sequences are deduplicated, and each keeps its most common genes and DNA. TCRdb, not the authors, supplied the V and J calls. In all, the sample holds fewer than 2,000,000 distinct CDR3 sequences, and approximately 32% of those were seen once. The ten largest clones take up about 11% of the sample.

The donors were some 39 Caucasian individuals from Russia, aged roughly 6 to 90 years, who were systemically healthy. Each donor gave roughly 9 milliliters of peripheral blood, drawn into EDTA-treated Vacutainer tubes. Ficoll-Paque density-gradient centrifugation was used to isolate PBMCs, with at least 7 million per sample. Trizol reagent was used to extract total RNA from PBMCs, with at least 5 micrograms per sample. The percentages of naive CD45RAhigh/CD27high T cells were determined by flow cytometry on a PBMC aliquot from every donor. From the cysteine through the phenylalanine, the CDR3 covers 12 amino acids. Of the read, only the CDR3 DNA is kept; its 36 bases are in frame from base 1. CDR1 LGHNA and CDR2 YNFKEQ are derived from the germline V gene. V is shortened by 1 base, J by 5 bases, and the region joining them spans 5 bases. The data belong to a study of blood T cells in healthy people across ages (dated by TCRdb to between 2015 and 2017). As for the study more broadly: In model experiments, template switching captured roughly one uniquely barcoded TCR beta cDNA molecule for every two T cells. To track age-related changes in TCR beta repertoire diversity, the study relied on deep sequencing normalized with unique cDNA molecular identifiers. The donors were split into four age groups: young (average about 16 years), middle-aged (around 37), aged (62) and long-lived (over 80). To avoid experimental bias, donors of different ages were spread randomly across the sequencing lanes. Using the same blood draw, the study looked at two additional independent replicas of 1 million unique cDNA reads for two donors, one aged 18 to 30 and the other aged 80 or older. The investigation overall reported the following: As age increased, observed TCR beta diversity per million T cells dropped in a roughly linear way, and a significant reduction was already evident by age 40. The percentage of naive T cells measured by flow cytometry correlated strongly with observed TCR beta diversity. Estimates of total diversity based on one million sequenced T cells were regarded as lower bounds and as underestimates. The long-lived group showed more naive CD4+ T cells, fewer expanded clones and increased TCR diversity than the aged group, suggesting age selection. Because the CMV infection status of the donors was unknown, age-related changes in expanded clonotypes may potentially have been confounded. Bulk unsorted PBMC profiling prevented conclusive comparison of naive and antigen-experienced compartments.

The TCR comes from a woman in her thirties in good health. The chain joins TRBV4-2 to TRBJ1-2; no D gene call is confident. The material sequenced was blood. The CDR3 is CASSQVGYGYTF. The DNA reads as follows: TGTGCCAGCAGCCAAGTGGGGTATGGCTACACCTTC.